This T cell receptor beta chain is drawn from a study of T cells in Graves' hyperthyroidism and ophthalmopathy. This CDR3 is built from 14 residues. Germline CDR1 and CDR2: DFQATT and SNEGSKA (reference sequence). Trimming at V came to 0 bases and at J to 3 bases, leaving 1 base not matched to a gene. Overall study results and limits: The authors' 13 V-J model separated ophthalmopathy from stable hyperthyroidism.

A patient was excluded if there was uncontrolled infection, other autoimmune disease, pregnancy or lactation. Only a few counts were recorded for this clonotype. Its antigen is unknown. Amplified TCR beta CDR3 regions came from RNA transcripts. HTBI primers were employed in a first-round RT-PCR of the TCR CDR3. TCRdb reanalysed the multiplex PCR reads using MiXCR and keeps one entry per CDR3 protein. This sample has roughly 330,000 distinct CDR3 sequences; around 16% occur once, and the top ten carry roughly a third. The sequence came from a man aged 25 to 40 with Graves' hyperthyroidism. The J gene is TRBJ2-3, the V gene TRBV20-1, with TRBD2 matching over 9 bases. The sequencing input was blood. This CDR3 reads CSARDGLATDTQYF. The DNA for the CDR3 is TGCAGTGCTAGAGATGGACTAGCGACAGATACGCAGTATTTT.